These 29 T cell receptor beta chains were sequenced from one sample in a study of Graves' ophthalmopathy and Graves' hyperthyroidism. RNA transcripts were the template, and TCR beta CDR3 regions were amplified from them. HTBI-primed RT-PCR formed the first round, and a multiplex PCR formed the second. MiXCR, run by TCRdb on the multiplex PCR reads, gives a single entry per CDR3 protein. The table includes 600,000 to 700,000 distinct CDR3 sequences, under 50% detected once. Sequencing was performed on peripheral blood. These receptors came from an adult man with Graves' ophthalmopathy.

There are many counts of this clonotype. V gene TRBV5-1 combines with J gene TRBJ1-6; no firm D call. Germline values: CDR1 SGHRS, CDR2 YFSETQ. Trimming removed 4 bases from V and 11 bases from J, with 13 bases in between. The CDR3 totals 13 residues. DNA of the CDR3: TGCGCCAGCAGCAACACCCGGGAGGCACCCCTCCACTTT. It specifies CASSNTREAPLHF.

This rearrangement joins TRBV12-3 or TRBV12-4 to TRBJ1-5, with 8 bases identical to TRBD1. Losses at the gene ends were 5 bases for V and 1 base for J; bases not matched to a gene: 22. This CDR3 contains 21 residues. CDR3 in DNA: TGTGCCAGCAGTAAACCCCTTCTCTCCGCAGGGGGCTTTGGAAGCAATCAGCCCCAGCATTTT. Its translation: CASSKPLLSAGGFGSNQPQHF.

The table lists this clonotype with many counts. CDR3 loop: CASSVGPSNQPQHF. CDR3 DNA: TGTGCCAGCAGCGTAGGTCCAAGCAATCAGCCCCAGCATTTT. The chain couples TRBV9 to TRBJ1-5; D gene ambiguous. Germline V gives CDR1 SGDLS, CDR2 YYNGEE. There are 14 residues in the CDR3. Trimming stripped 0 bases from V and 1 base from J, with 5 bases between.

The chain carries TRBV7-2 and TRBJ1-5; D might be TRBD1 (5 bases). The CDR3 has 16 amino acids. V gave up 5 bases and J gave up 2 bases, with 16 bases separating them. Looked up from germline, CDR1 is SGHTA and CDR2 is FQGNSA. The CDR3 DNA follows: TGTGCCAGCAGCCCCCTCGAGCAGGGAGGCAATCAGCCCCAGCATTTT. Residues: CASSPLEQGGNQPQHF.

This clonotype was detected ten times or more. This chain uses TRBV6-6 with TRBJ1-1; no definite D call. V lost 5 bases to trimming and J lost 7 bases, with 20 bases between them. CDR3 length: 15 residues. Germline V gene lookup returns CDR1 MNHNY and CDR2 SVGAGI (reference sequence). CDR3 in DNA: TGTGCCAGCAGTCCACCACCCCCCAGCCTGTATGAAGCTTTCTTT. It is translated as CASSPPPPSLYEAFF.

Regarding this clonotype: Since a much larger clone is just one base distant, this may be a read error. V usage is TRBV19 and J usage is TRBJ1-3; D is uncertain. CDR1 LNHDA and CDR2 SQIVND come from the germline V gene (reference sequence). The CDR3 is made up of 14 amino acids. V gave up 5 bases and J gave up 3 bases, with 11 bases separating them. The CDR3 reads CASSQSSSGNTIYF. The CDR3 nucleotides are TGTGCCAGTAGTCAGAGTTCAAGTGGAAACACCATATATTTT. Combining the CDR3 with reference TRBV19 and TRBJ1-3 gives the whole variable domain DGGITQSPKYLFRKEGQNVTLSCEQNLNHDAMYWYRQDPGQGLRLIYYSQIVNDFQKGDIAEGYSVSREKKESFPLTVTSAQKNPTAFYLCASSQSSSGNTIYFGEGSWLTVV.

The V and J genes are TRBV5-4 and TRBJ2-7, with D perhaps being TRBD1 or TRBD2 (5 bases each). The CDR3 spans 14 residues. Germline loops: CDR1 SGHNT, CDR2 YYREEE (reference sequence). V lost 5 bases and J 0 bases, leaving 12 bases between the germline ends. The CDR3 nucleotides are TGTGCCAGCAGGAGAGTGGGGGACTCCTACGAGCAGTACTTC. Its protein product is CASRRVGDSYEQYF.

As regards this clonotype: Relative to the germline gene, one junction end is altered; a read error may explain this. The chain joins TRBV2 to TRBJ1-5, with TRBD1 as a possible D gene (6 bases). Germline-derived CDR1 and CDR2 are SNHLY and FYNNEI. The CDR3 contains 15 residues. The CDR3 DNA reads as TGTACCAGCAGGGCCAAGGGGGTTCAGGGACAGCCCCAGCATTTT. Its translation: CTSRAKGVQGQPQHF.

This clonotype was picked up many times. The chain is built from TRBV10-3 and TRBJ2-5, with TRBD2 matching 9 bases. Germline values: CDR1 ENHRY, CDR2 SYGVKD. The CDR3 consists of 11 residues. After removal of 11 bases from V and 5 bases from J, the junction contained 3 bases not matched to a gene. The CDR3 coding sequence is TGTGCCGCGACTAGCGGTGAGACCCAGTACTTC. Translation: CAATSGETQYF.

This clonotype has a count of ten or more. J is TRBJ2-2 and V is TRBV7-8; no clear D. Germline assignment: CDR1 SGHVS and CDR2 FQNEAQ. The CDR3 is 15 residues long. V was cut by 5 bases and J by 2 bases, with 12 bases left in between. The DNA of the CDR3 is TGTGCCAGCAGCGCATTCCGACACAACACCGGGGAGCTGTTTTTT. This gives the protein CASSAFRHNTGELFF. Variable domain in full (rest from reference TRBV7-8 and TRBJ2-2): GAGVSQSPRYKVAKRGQDVALRCDPISGHVSLFWYQQALGQGPEFLTYFQNEAQLDKSGLPSDRFFAERPEGSVSTLKIQRTQQEDSAVYLCASSAFRHNTGELFFGEGSRLTVL.

The chain couples TRBV10-3 to TRBJ1-3; tentatively, D is TRBD1 (5 bases). This CDR3 contains 14 residues. V was cut by 9 bases and J by 8 bases, with 20 bases left in between. Germline V lookup: CDR1 ENHRY, CDR2 SYGVKD. The CDR3 reads CAIAGAAYGYTIYF. The CDR3, as DNA: TGTGCCATAGCCGGGGCTGCCTATGGCTACACCATATATTTT.

This clonotype was seen more than once but under ten times. The V and J genes are TRBV7-2 and TRBJ1-3; 7 nucleotides align to TRBD1. The CDR3 spans 17 residues. Germline CDR1 reads SGHTA; CDR2 reads FQGNSA. V lost 1 base, J lost 3 bases, and 9 bases stayed unmatched. DNA of the CDR3: TGTGCCAGCAGCTTAGTCCACAGGGGCGTTTATGGAAACACCATATATTTT. This translates into CASSLVHRGVYGNTIYF.

In this sample, this clonotype turned up many times. This chain links TRBV2 with TRBJ1-6; D unresolved. CDR3 length: 14 amino acids. V shed 5 bases and J shed 6 bases, with 11 bases lying between them. Germline assignment: CDR1 SNHLY and CDR2 FYNNEI. The CDR3 coding sequence is TGTGCCAGCAGTTTGACGTGGATTAATTCACCCCTCCACTTT. This codes for CASSLTWINSPLHF.

This clonotype was observed a single time. A junction boundary mismatches the germline segment, possibly from a read error. V and J are TRBV7-9 and TRBJ2-7; D may match TRBD1 or TRBD2 (5 bases each). Germline V gene sequence: CDR1 SEHNR, CDR2 FQNEAQ (reference sequence). The CDR3 is 13 amino acids. The CDR3 sequence is CASSSLEGPQHYF. In DNA, the CDR3 is TGTGCCAGCAGCTCCCTCGAGGGGCCCCAGCATTACTTC. Combining the CDR3 with reference TRBV7-9 and TRBJ2-7 gives the whole variable domain DTGVSQNPRHKITKRGQNVTFRCDPISEHNRLYWYRQTLGQGPEFLTYFQNEAQLEKSRLLSDRFSAERPKGSFSTLEIQRTEQGDSAMYLCASSSLEGPQHYFGPGTRLTVT.

Worth noting for this clonotype: A read error is possible here, since a much larger clone lies one base away. The chain is built from TRBV19 and TRBJ1-1; no firm D call. In germline, CDR1 is LNHDA, CDR2 SQIVND (reference sequence). There are 13 residues in the CDR3. Between the trimmed V and J ends, which lost 3 bases and 10 bases, there was a span of 15 bases. CDR3: CASSMDGFYGAFF. DNA for the CDR3: TGTGCCAGTAGTATGGATGGGTTCTATGGAGCTTTCTTT.

The table lists this clonotype with many counts. This CDR3 reads CATRRQPGANVLTF. The CDR3 coding sequence is TGTGCCACCCGAAGACAGCCTGGGGCCAACGTCCTGACTTTC. The rearrangement uses TRBV6-5 and TRBJ2-6, with D possibly matching TRBD1 (5 bases). There are 14 residues in the CDR3. Germline CDR1 is MNHEY and CDR2 is SVGAGI. The V gene lost 10 bases and the J gene lost 2 bases, with 12 bases spanning the gap.

This clonotype was picked up one time. The missing conserved phenylalanine or tryptophan at the end of this CDR3 makes a read error likely. V gene TRBV7-2 combines with J gene TRBJ2-6; tentative D call: TRBD1 (5 bases). The CDR3 totals 13 residues. The V gene lost 5 bases and the J gene lost 5 bases, with 7 bases spanning the gap. Germline CDR1 reads SGHTA; CDR2 reads FQGNSA. The CDR3 here is CASSTDRANVLTL. CDR3 nucleotide sequence: TGTGCCAGCAGCACGGACAGGGCCAACGTCCTGACTTTA.

As concerns this clonotype: One end of the junction does not line up with germline, which may come from a read error. The J gene is TRBJ1-5, the V gene TRBV10-3, with D unresolved. The germline CDR1 and CDR2 sequences are ENHRY and SYGVKD. This CDR3 is 14 amino acids long. CDR3 bases: TGTGCCAGCAGTAGAGAGGGCGCGAATCAGCCCCAGCATTTT. This codes for CASSREGANQPQHF.

The V call is TRBV7-9, the J call TRBJ1-2; 11 positions match TRBD1. Germline CDR1 is SEHNR and CDR2 is FQNEAQ (reference sequence). Trimming removed 11 bases from V and 8 bases from J; junction bases left unmatched: 4. The CDR3 runs to 11 residues. CDR3: CAWTGGEGYTF. The CDR3 DNA follows: TGTGCCTGGACAGGGGGCGAAGGCTACACCTTC.

This chain links TRBV29-1 with TRBJ2-5; D is perhaps TRBD2 (7 bases). Germline V gene data show CDR1 as SQVTM and CDR2 as ANQGSEA. This CDR3 spans 12 amino acids. The germline V and J ends were trimmed by 8 bases and 3 bases, with 13 bases remaining between them. CDR3 region: CSQGGGEETQYF. The CDR3 DNA reads TGCAGCCAAGGGGGGGGAGAAGAGACCCAGTACTTC.

Many counts were recorded for this clonotype. The chain combines TRBV7-2 with TRBJ2-5, with 7 bases aligning to TRBD2. V lost 5 bases to trimming and J lost 3 bases; unmatched junction nucleotides: 6. Per the germline V gene, CDR1 is SGHTA and CDR2 is FQGNSA. This CDR3 is 14 amino acids long. The CDR3 sequence: CASSTGTIKETQYF. The DNA for the CDR3 is TGTGCCAGCAGCACCGGGACTATTAAAGAGACCCAGTACTTC. The full variable domain, completed using reference TRBV7-2 and TRBJ2-5, is GAGVSQSPSNKVTEKGKDVELRCDPISGHTALYWYRQSLGQGLEFLIYFQGNSAPDKSGLPSDRFSAERTGGSVSTLTIQRTQQEDSAVYLCASSTGTIKETQYFGPGTRLLVL.

This clonotype was counted ten times or more. This chain uses TRBV5-6 with TRBJ2-7; D gene uncertain. Between the trimmed V and J ends, which lost 0 bases and 3 bases, there was a span of 7 bases. The CDR3 length is 13 residues. Germline V gene lookup returns CDR1 SGHDT and CDR2 YYEEEE. The CDR3 DNA is TGTGCCAGCAGCTTGGTTCTGAACTACGAGCAGTACTTC. Amino acid sequence: CASSLVLNYEQYF.

This clonotype was counted a few times. V and J are TRBV7-8 and TRBJ1-1, with 8 positions matching TRBD1. V dropped 7 bases and J dropped 1; count of bases not matched to a gene: 20. CDR1 is SGHVS, CDR2 FQNEAQ, per germline. This CDR3 has 19 amino acids. The CDR3 nucleotides are TGTGCCAGCACCAAACTCACACGGACAGGGCCCGCCACGAACACTGAAGCTTTCTTT. Its translation is CASTKLTRTGPATNTEAFF.

This clonotype was counted only a few times. The chain employs TRBV6-5 and TRBJ2-7; unclear D gene. The length of the CDR3 is 15 residues. Germline V lookup: CDR1 MNHEY, CDR2 SVGAGI. Trimming removed 4 bases from V and 2 bases from J, with 15 bases in between. The CDR3 DNA sequence: TGTGCCAGCAGTTCCGAATCGGGCCTACCCTACGAGCAGTACTTC. Protein product: CASSSESGLPYEQYF.

This clonotype was picked up a small number of times. The rearrangement links TRBV5-1 to TRBJ2-2, with D maybe TRBD2 (5 bases). From germline, CDR1 is SGHRS and CDR2 YFSETQ. Deletions cut 4 bases from V and 7 bases from J, with 11 bases between. The CDR3 sequence is 13 residues long. CDR3 DNA sequence: TGCGCCAGCAGCCTGGTTGAGGGCGGGGAGCTGTTTTTT. This sequence encodes CASSLVEGGELFF.

This clonotype has only a few counts. The V gene is TRBV6-6, the J gene TRBJ1-2; D ambiguous. Deletions cut 8 bases from V and 8 bases from J, with 6 bases between. This CDR3 is built from 9 residues. Germline assignment: CDR1 MNHNY and CDR2 SVGAGI (reference sequence). The CDR3 sequence: CASGWGYTF. CDR3 bases: TGTGCCAGCGGTTGGGGCTACACCTTC.

This clonotype was found many times. The rearrangement uses TRBV29-1 and TRBJ2-5, with D unresolved. V was clipped by 5 bases and J by 1 base, with 8 bases between them. CDR1 is SQVTM, CDR2 ANQGSEA, per germline. CDR3 length: 12 amino acids. For the CDR3, the DNA is TGCAGCGTTAGGAGAGTCCAAGAGACCCAGTACTTC. Protein: CSVRRVQETQYF.

Ten or more counts support this clonotype. The rearrangement links TRBV9 to TRBJ2-5; D unresolved. Germline CDR1 and CDR2: SGDLS and YYNGEE. The length of the CDR3 is 13 residues. With 0 bases removed from V and 5 bases from J, the gap between germline ends came to 8 bases. The CDR3 spells CASSVGGSETQYF. The CDR3 nucleotides read TGTGCCAGCAGCGTAGGAGGATCGGAGACCCAGTACTTC.

J is TRBJ2-5 and V is TRBV7-9; D gene unclear. The CDR3 contains 15 residues. Germline CDR1 is SEHNR and CDR2 is FQNEAQ (reference sequence). The V end was cut by 1 base, the J end by 9 bases, with 18 bases between. The CDR3 DNA follows: TGTGCCAGCAGCTTAGACGCCAGAACTTATCAGCCCCAGTACTTC. It translates to CASSLDARTYQPQYF.